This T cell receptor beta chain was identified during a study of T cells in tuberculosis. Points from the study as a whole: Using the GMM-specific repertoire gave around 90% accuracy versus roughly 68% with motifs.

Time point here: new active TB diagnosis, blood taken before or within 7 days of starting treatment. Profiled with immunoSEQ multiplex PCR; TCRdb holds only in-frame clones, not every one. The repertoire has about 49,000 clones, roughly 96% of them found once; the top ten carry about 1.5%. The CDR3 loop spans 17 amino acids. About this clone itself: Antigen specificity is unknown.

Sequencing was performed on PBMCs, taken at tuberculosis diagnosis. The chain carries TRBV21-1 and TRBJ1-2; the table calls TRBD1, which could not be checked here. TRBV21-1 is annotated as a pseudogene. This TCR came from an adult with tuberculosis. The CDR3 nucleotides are TGTGCCAGCAGCAAAGTGAGGCCGGGACAGCCGAACTATGGCTACACCTTC. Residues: CASSKVRPGQPNYGYTF.